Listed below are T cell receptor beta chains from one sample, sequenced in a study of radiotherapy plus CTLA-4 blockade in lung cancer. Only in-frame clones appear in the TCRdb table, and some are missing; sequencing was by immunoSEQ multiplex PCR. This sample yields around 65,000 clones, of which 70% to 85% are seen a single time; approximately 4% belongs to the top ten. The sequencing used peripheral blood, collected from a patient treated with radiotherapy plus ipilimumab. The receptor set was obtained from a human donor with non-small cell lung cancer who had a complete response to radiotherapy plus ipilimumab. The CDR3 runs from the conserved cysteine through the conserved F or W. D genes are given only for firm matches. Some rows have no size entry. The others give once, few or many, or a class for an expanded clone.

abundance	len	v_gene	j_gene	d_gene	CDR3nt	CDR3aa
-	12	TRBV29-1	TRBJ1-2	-	TGCAGCGTTGAAGAAGCTGGGGGTGGCTACACCTTC	CSVEEAGGGYTF
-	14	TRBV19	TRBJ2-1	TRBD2	TGTGCCAGTTTTAGCGGGGGGGCCCAACCTGAGCAGTTCTTC	CASFSGGAQPEQFF
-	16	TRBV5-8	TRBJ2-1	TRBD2	TGTGCCAGCAGCTTGCTGGGTAGCGGGAAGGGCAATGAGCAGTTCTTC	CASSLLGSGKGNEQFF
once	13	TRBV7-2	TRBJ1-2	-	TGTGCCAGCAGCTTACGCGGGCAGTATGGCTACACCTTC	CASSLRGQYGYTF
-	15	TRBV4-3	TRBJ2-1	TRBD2	TGCGCCAGCTCGCCGGGCGGGAGGCCTCCAACCGAGCAGTTCTTC	CASSPGGRPPTEQFF
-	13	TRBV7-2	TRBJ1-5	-	TGTGCCAGCAGCCCCTCGGGCAATCAGCCCCAGCATTTT	CASSPSGNQPQHF
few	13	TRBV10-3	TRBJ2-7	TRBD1	TGTGCCATCAGCTCGGGACAGTACTACGAGCAGTACTTC	CAISSGQYYEQYF
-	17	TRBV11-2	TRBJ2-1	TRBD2	TGTGCCAGCAGCTTAGGGACTAGCGGGAGAATCCACAATGAGCAGTTCTTC	CASSLGTSGRIHNEQFF
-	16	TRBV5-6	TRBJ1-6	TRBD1	TGTGCCAGCAGCTTGGACAGGGGAAGGAATAATTCACCCCTCCACTTT	CASSLDRGRNNSPLHF
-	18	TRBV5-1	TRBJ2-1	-	TGCGCCAGCAGCTCCGCGATAACAGGGTTGAGCTCCTACAATGAGCAGTTCTTC	CASSSAITGLSSYNEQFF
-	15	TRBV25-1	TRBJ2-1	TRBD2	TGTGCCAGCAGTGATCTAGCGGGAGACGACAATGAGCAGTTCTTC	CASSDLAGDDNEQFF
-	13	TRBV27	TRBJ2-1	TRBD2	TGTGCCAGCAGAGGGACTAGCCACAATGAGCAGTTCTTC	CASRGTSHNEQFF
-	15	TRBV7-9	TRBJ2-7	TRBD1	TGTGCCAGCAGCTTAATCGACAGGGGGAGGGACGAGCAGTACTTC	CASSLIDRGRDEQYF
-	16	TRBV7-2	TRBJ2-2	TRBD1	TGTGCCAGCAGCAAAGGACAGGGGAGAAAGAGCGGGGAGCTGTTTTTT	CASSKGQGRKSGELFF
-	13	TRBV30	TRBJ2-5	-	TGTGCCTGGTCTCCAGGGGCGTTGAAGACCCAGTACTTC	CAWSPGALKTQYF
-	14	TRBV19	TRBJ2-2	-	TGTGCCAGTCGGAAAATCAGCCACACCGGGGAGCTGTTTTTT	CASRKISHTGELFF
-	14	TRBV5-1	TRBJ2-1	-	TGCGCCAGCAGCGACCCCGACCGGAACAATGAGCAGTTCTTC	CASSDPDRNNEQFF
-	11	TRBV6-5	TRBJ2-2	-	TGTGCCACCGGAGAGACCGGGGAGCTGTTTTTT	CATGETGELFF
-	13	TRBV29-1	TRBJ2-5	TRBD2	TGCAGCGTTGAAGGCGGGGGAAAAGAGACCCAGTACTTC	CSVEGGGKETQYF
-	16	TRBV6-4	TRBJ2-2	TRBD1	TGTGCCAGCAGTGTCCGACAGGGGGCGGACACCGGGGAGCTGTTTTTT	CASSVRQGADTGELFF
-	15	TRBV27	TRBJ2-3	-	TGTGCCAGCAGTTTTACAGGGACAATGACGGATACGCAGTATTTT	CASSFTGTMTDTQYF
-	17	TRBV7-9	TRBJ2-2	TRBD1	TGTGCCAGCAGCCCTAGGGGTGCAGGGGGCTTAACCGGGGAGCTGTTTTTT	CASSPRGAGGLTGELFF
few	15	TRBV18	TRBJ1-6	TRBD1	TGTGCCAGCTCGCCTGAGGGGGCTGAATTTTCACCCCTCCACTTT	CASSPEGAEFSPLHF
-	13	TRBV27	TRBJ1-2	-	TGTGCCAGCAGTTTCAGGGGAGGCTCTGGCTACACCTTC	CASSFRGGSGYTF
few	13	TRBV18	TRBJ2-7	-	TGTGCCAGCTCACCACGGGGGATCTACGAGCAGTACTTC	CASSPRGIYEQYF
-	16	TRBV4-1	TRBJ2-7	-	TGCGCCAGCAGCCAAGTTACGGGCCAGGGGATCGCCGAGCAGTACTTC	CASSQVTGQGIAEQYF
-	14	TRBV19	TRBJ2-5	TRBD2	TGTGCCAGTAGGGGACTAGCGGGGTCAGAGACCCAGTACTTC	CASRGLAGSETQYF
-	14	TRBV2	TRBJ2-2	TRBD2	TGTGCCAGCGACGCTCGGGGGGTAACAGGGGAGCTGTTTTTT	CASDARGVTGELFF
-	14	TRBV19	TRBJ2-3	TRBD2	TGTGCCAGTAGTCCACTAGCGGACACAGATACGCAGTATTTT	CASSPLADTDTQYF
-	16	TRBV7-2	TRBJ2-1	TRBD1	TGTGCCAGCAGCTTATCTGGGACAGGGACCTACAATGAGCAGTTCTTC	CASSLSGTGTYNEQFF
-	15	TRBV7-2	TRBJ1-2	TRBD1	TGTGCCAGCCAAGCTAGGACAGGGCGCGATTCTGGCTACACCTTC	CASQARTGRDSGYTF
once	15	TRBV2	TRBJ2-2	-	TGTGCCAGCAGTACGGAGGGGGCGGACACCGGGGAGCTGTTTTTT	CASSTEGADTGELFF
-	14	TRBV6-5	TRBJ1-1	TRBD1	TGTGCCAGCAGTTACTCGGAGGGGGCGGTTGAAGCTTTCTTT	CASSYSEGAVEAFF
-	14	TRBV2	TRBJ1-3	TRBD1	TGTGCCAGCAGTCTTCAGGGGGCTGGAAACACCATATATTTT	CASSLQGAGNTIYF
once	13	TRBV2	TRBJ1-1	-	TGTGCCAGCAGTGTCGGAGTGAACACTGAAGCTTTCTTT	CASSVGVNTEAFF